This TCR beta chain is drawn from a study of T cell repertoires in cytomegalovirus infection. On the study more broadly: Public TCR beta signatures indicated both CMV infection and matching HLA type. Study-level results: Cumulated frequencies of public TCR beta families served to identify carriers of CMV plus the relevant HLA. HLA-C-restricted TCR beta clonotypes specific for CMV led the ex vivo response.

TCRdb re-called the reads through MiXCR, storing one row per CDR3 protein. This sample has approximately 500,000 distinct CDR3 sequences, with about a quarter found just once. The ends lost 0 bases at V and 0 bases at J; junction bases unmatched: 3. The length of the CDR3 is 16 residues. Germline lookup yields CDR1 SGHTA and CDR2 FQGNSA. This clonotype was recorded many times. Its antigen is still unknown. The sample consisted of PBMCs. The clonotype comes from a human donor in good health (CMV status not recorded). Some clones in this sample may be carry-over from other donors' samples. V gene TRBV7-2 combines with J gene TRBJ2-7; 9 nucleotides match TRBD2. The CDR3 DNA reads as TGTGCCAGCAGCTTAGCGGCGGGGGGGGTCTCCTACGAGCAGTACTTC. As protein: CASSLAAGGVSYEQYF.